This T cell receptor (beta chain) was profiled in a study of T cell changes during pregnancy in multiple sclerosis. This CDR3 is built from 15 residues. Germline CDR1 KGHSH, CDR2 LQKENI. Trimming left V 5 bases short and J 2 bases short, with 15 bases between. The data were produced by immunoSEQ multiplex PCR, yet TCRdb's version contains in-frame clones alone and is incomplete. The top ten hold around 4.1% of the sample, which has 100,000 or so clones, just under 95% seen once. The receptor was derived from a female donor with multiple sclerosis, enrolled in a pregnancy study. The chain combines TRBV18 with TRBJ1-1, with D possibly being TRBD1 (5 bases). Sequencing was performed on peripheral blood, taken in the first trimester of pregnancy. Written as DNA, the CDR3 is TGTGCCAGCTCAGTCGCCGGGGGGTCAAACACTGAAGCTTTCTTT. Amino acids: CASSVAGGSNTEAFF.